This T cell receptor beta chain was obtained from a study of blood T cell repertoires in COVID-19. Source study methods: Quantification of nucleated cells was approximated via reference gene primer amplification. Sequenced by immunoSEQ multiplex PCR; TCRdb stores in-frame clones only, minus some. D and trimming were read from the DNA, whereas the V and J calls and clone size are those reported in that table. The sample lists about 210,000 clones; 89% were seen once. This clone was detected only a few times. Resolution of symptoms, clearance, or two negative PCRs was present in recovered Cohort 3 donors. The sample comprised PBMCs or T cells enriched from blood (not recorded which). The clonotype comes from a woman between 18 and 29 years old who had recovered from COVID-19.

The CDR3 spells CASSITGGGMNTEAFF. CDR3 bases: TGTGCCAGCAGCATAACAGGGGGCGGGATGAACACTGAAGCTTTCTTT. The chain employs TRBV28 and TRBJ1-1; 9 bases fit TRBD1. The J segment lost 0 bases and the V segment lost 6 bases, leaving 8 bases of the junction unmatched. Germline V CDR1 and CDR2: MDHEN, SYDVKM. This CDR3 comprises 16 residues.